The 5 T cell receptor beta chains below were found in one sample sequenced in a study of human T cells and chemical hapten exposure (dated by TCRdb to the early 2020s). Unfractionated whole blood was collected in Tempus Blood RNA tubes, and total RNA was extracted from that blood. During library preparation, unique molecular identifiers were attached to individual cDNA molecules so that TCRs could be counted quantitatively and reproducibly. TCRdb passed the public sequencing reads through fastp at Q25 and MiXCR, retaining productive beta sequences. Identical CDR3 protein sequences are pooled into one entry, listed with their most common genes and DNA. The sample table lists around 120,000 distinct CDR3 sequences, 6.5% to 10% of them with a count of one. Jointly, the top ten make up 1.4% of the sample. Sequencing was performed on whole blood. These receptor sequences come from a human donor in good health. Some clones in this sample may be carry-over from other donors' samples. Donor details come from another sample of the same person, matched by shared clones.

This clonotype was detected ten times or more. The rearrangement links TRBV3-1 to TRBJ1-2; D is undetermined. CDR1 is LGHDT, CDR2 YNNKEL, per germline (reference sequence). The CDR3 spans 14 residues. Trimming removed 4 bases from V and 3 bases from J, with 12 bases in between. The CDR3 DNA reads TGTGCCAGCAGCCCCCTGAGAGTGGACTATGGCTACACCTTC. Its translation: CASSPLRVDYGYTF.

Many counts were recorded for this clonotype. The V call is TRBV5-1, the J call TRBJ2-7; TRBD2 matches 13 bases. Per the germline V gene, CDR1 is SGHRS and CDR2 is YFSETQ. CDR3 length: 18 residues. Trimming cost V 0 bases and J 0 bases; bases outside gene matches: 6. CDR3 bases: TGCGCCAGCAGCTTGGCAGGACTAGCGGGGGCCATCTCCTACGAGCAGTACTTC. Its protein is CASSLAGLAGAISYEQYF.

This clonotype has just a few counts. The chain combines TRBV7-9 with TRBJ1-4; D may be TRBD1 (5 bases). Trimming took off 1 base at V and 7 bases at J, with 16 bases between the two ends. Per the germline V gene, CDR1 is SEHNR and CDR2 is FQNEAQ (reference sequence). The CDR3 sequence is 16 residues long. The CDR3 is CASSLVAGLVGEKLFF. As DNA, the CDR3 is TGTGCCAGCAGCTTAGTCGCGGGGCTGGTAGGTGAAAAACTGTTTTTT.

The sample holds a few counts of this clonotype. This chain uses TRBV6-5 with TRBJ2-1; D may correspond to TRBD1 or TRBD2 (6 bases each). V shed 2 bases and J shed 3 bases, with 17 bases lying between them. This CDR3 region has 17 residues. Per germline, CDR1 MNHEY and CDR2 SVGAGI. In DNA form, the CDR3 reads TGTGCCAGCAGTTACATATTTTGGGGGGCCAACTACAATGAGCAGTTCTTC. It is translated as CASSYIFWGANYNEQFF.

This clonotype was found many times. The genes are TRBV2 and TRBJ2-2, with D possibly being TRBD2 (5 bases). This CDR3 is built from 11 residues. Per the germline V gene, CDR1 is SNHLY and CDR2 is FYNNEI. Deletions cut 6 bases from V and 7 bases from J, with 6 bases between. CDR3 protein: CASRRDGELFF. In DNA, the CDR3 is TGTGCCAGCAGGAGGGACGGGGAGCTGTTTTTT.